This is a list of T cell receptor beta chains from one sample in a study of shared clonotypes between healthy human individuals. Sequencing was performed with immunoSEQ multiplex PCR; in TCRdb, only in-frame clones are kept and a portion is missing. This table holds 2,500,000 or so clones, around 93% found once. The sequencing input was naive CD4+ T cells from PBMCs. The receptor source for this set is a man younger than 35 in good health. Some clones in this sample may be carry-over from other donors' samples. CDR3s include the opening cysteine and the closing phenylalanine or tryptophan. The D gene is left open where the match is weak. Only part of the rows carry a size: once, few, many, or a class if the clone is expanded.

clone size,J gene,V gene,D gene,CDR3 protein,CDR3 DNA
.,TRBJ2-7,TRBV11-2,TRBD2,CASSRTSGSYEQYF,TGTGCCAGCAGCCGGACTAGCGGGAGCTACGAGCAGTACTTC
once,TRBJ1-1,TRBV28,.,CASSLLGFEAFF,TGTGCCAGCAGTTTATTGGGGTTCGAAGCTTTCTTT
.,TRBJ2-7,TRBV10-3,.,CAISETLREQYF,TGTGCCATCAGCGAAACCCTCCGGGAGCAGTACTTC
.,TRBJ2-3,TRBV2,TRBD1,CASSGQGYGTDTQYF,TGTGCCAGCAGCGGACAGGGTTATGGCACAGATACGCAGTATTTT
.,TRBJ2-1,TRBV9,TRBD2,CASSVGLAANNEQFF,TGTGCCAGCAGCGTTGGGCTAGCGGCGAACAATGAGCAGTTCTTC
.,TRBJ1-5,TRBV27,.,CASSVNGPQPQHF,TGTGCCAGCAGTGTAAATGGACCCCAGCCCCAGCATTTT
.,TRBJ2-3,TRBV5-1,.,CASSSWTGADTQYF,TGCGCCAGCAGCTCCTGGACTGGTGCAGATACGCAGTATTTT
.,TRBJ1-2,TRBV7-9,.,CASSLLVGNGYTF,TGTGCCAGCAGCTTACTGGTCGGGAATGGCTACACCTTC
.,TRBJ1-3,TRBV30,.,CAWAGAHPGNTIYF,TGTGCCTGGGCAGGGGCTCATCCTGGAAACACCATATATTTT
.,TRBJ2-1,TRBV7-3,.,CASSPDWGRSYNEQFF,TGTGCCAGCAGCCCTGATTGGGGGCGCTCCTACAATGAGCAGTTCTTC
.,TRBJ1-2,TRBV4-3,.,CASSPSGRGGYPLSHGYTF,TGCGCCAGCAGCCCGTCGGGGCGCGGAGGGTATCCCTTATCTCATGGCTACACCTTC
.,TRBJ2-5,TRBV6-6,TRBD2,CASRTGLISQETQYF,TGTGCCAGCAGAACGGGACTAATCTCGCAAGAGACCCAGTACTTC
.,TRBJ2-3,TRBV6-5,.,CASSYGSPPDTQYF,TGTGCCAGCAGTTACGGGTCCCCCCCGGATACGCAGTATTTT
.,TRBJ1-1,TRBV6-6,.,CASSSRQRTEAFF,TGTGCCAGCAGTTCCAGGCAGCGCACTGAAGCTTTCTTT